Listed below are T cell receptor beta chains from one sample, sequenced in a study of cytomegalovirus exposure and HLA in healthy donors. TCRdb's copy holds only in-frame clones and misses some; the assay was immunoSEQ multiplex PCR. The sample lists about 130,000 clones; about 93% were seen once. Sequenced material: PBMCs. The origin of the receptors is a woman aged 18-29 years in good health and CMV-seronegative. CDR3s include the opening cysteine and the closing phenylalanine or tryptophan. D genes are given only for firm matches. Some rows have no size entry. The others give once, few or many, or a class for an expanded clone.

D	V	size	J	DNA	CDR3
-	TRBV18	once	TRBJ2-3	TGTGCCAGCTCACCGCAGGGTCTCGATACGCAGTATTTT	CASSPQGLDTQYF
TRBD1	TRBV19	few	TRBJ1-5	TGTGCCAGTAGCCGGACAGGGGGCTCCAATCAGCCCCAGCATTTT	CASSRTGGSNQPQHF
TRBD2	TRBV28	-	TRBJ2-7	TGTGCCAGCAGTTTCGGGGGGGGAACCGAGCAGTACTTC	CASSFGGGTEQYF
TRBD1	TRBV6-5	-	TRBJ2-5	TGTGCCAGCAGATACGGGACAGGGGCGCGGCAAGAGACCCAGTACTTC	CASRYGTGARQETQYF
TRBD1	TRBV27	-	TRBJ1-2	TGTGCCAGCAGCCCGGGACAGGGGCGCTATGGCTACACCTTC	CASSPGQGRYGYTF
TRBD2	TRBV2	-	TRBJ2-3	TGTGCCAGCAGGAATGGACTAGCGGGAGTAGGTGGAGATACGCAGTATTTT	CASRNGLAGVGGDTQYF
-	TRBV7-9	-	TRBJ1-4	TGTGCCAGCAGCTCCCAGGGGCCTAATGAAAAACTGTTTTTT	CASSSQGPNEKLFF
TRBD1	TRBV5-4	-	TRBJ1-2	TGTGCCAGCAGCTCGGGACAGGGACTTTTCTATGGCTACACCTTC	CASSSGQGLFYGYTF
-	TRBV19	-	TRBJ2-1	TGTGCCAGTAGTATGGGGAGGAATGAGCAGTTCTTC	CASSMGRNEQFF
TRBD1	TRBV4-1	-	TRBJ1-6	TGCGCCAGCAGCCCGGACAGGGGAAGCTCCTATAATTCACCCCTCCACTTT	CASSPDRGSSYNSPLHF
TRBD1	TRBV7-6	once	TRBJ2-7	TGTGCCAGCAGCTCCGGGACAGGGGAAACCTACGAGCAGTACTTC	CASSSGTGETYEQYF
TRBD1	TRBV9	-	TRBJ2-5	TGTGCCAGCAGCGTAGAGGGGACAGGGATCCAAGAGACCCAGTACTTC	CASSVEGTGIQETQYF
TRBD1	TRBV19	-	TRBJ2-1	TGTGCCAGTAGAGTAACCGGGACAGGGGGCTCCTACAATGAGCAGTTCTTC	CASRVTGTGGSYNEQFF
TRBD1	TRBV29-1	-	TRBJ1-5	TGCAGCGTCGCATCTGGGACAGGGGTTGTTCCTCAGCCCCAGCATTTT	CSVASGTGVVPQPQHF
-	TRBV7-2	once	TRBJ2-2	TGTGCCAGCAGCTTAAGTCAAATCTGGACAGAGTATGACACCGGGGAGCTGTTTTTT	CASSLSQIWTEYDTGELFF
TRBD1	TRBV28	-	TRBJ1-5	TGTGCCAGCAGTTATCCAGGGGGGCAGCCCCAGCATTTT	CASSYPGGQPQHF
TRBD2	TRBV5-6	-	TRBJ2-3	TGTGCCAGCAGCCCACCGACTAGCGGGGAACTAGATACGCAGTATTTT	CASSPPTSGELDTQYF
TRBD2	TRBV5-6	-	TRBJ2-3	TGTGCCAGCAGTCTTTCAGGACTAGCGGGATTAGATACGCAGTATTTT	CASSLSGLAGLDTQYF
-	TRBV5-1	-	TRBJ1-1	TGCGCCAGCAGCTTAAACGGGGGTCTGCCGAACACTGAAGCTTTCTTT	CASSLNGGLPNTEAFF
TRBD1	TRBV13	-	TRBJ2-1	TGTGCCAGCAGCTTAGGGACAGGGGACTACAATGAGCAGTTCTTC	CASSLGTGDYNEQFF
TRBD2	TRBV6-5	-	TRBJ2-7	TGTGCCAGCAGTTGGGGGTCGGGGGGCTACGAGCAGTACTTC	CASSWGSGGYEQYF
TRBD1	TRBV29-1	-	TRBJ1-3	TGCAGCGTGGAACAGGGGGCTGGCACCATATATTTT	CSVEQGAGTIYF
TRBD1	TRBV7-2	-	TRBJ1-5	TGTGCCAGCAGCTTAGATCGGGACAGGCAGCCCCAGCATTTT	CASSLDRDRQPQHF
TRBD1	TRBV28	-	TRBJ1-2	TGTGCCAGCAGGACAGGGGCGAGCTACACCTTC	CASRTGASYTF
-	TRBV28	-	TRBJ1-2	TGTGCCAGCAGTTTAGCGGGGGGCTACACCTTC	CASSLAGGYTF
-	TRBV2	-	TRBJ2-5	TGTGCCAGCAGTGTGTTTTGGACAGAAGAGACCCAGTACTTC	CASSVFWTEETQYF
TRBD1	TRBV2	-	TRBJ1-1	TGTGCCAGCAGCCCGGGACAGATGAACACTGAAGCTTTCTTT	CASSPGQMNTEAFF
-	TRBV30	-	TRBJ2-7	TGTGCCTGGAGTGTCCTCTCCTACGAGCAGTACTTC	CAWSVLSYEQYF
-	TRBV30	-	TRBJ1-6	TGTGCCTGGGAGGGAGGGGACGAGCTCCACTTT	CAWEGGDELHF
TRBD1	TRBV28	-	TRBJ1-5	TGTGCCAGCAGACCCGGACAGGGGGCCGGGCAGCCCCAGCATTTT	CASRPGQGAGQPQHF